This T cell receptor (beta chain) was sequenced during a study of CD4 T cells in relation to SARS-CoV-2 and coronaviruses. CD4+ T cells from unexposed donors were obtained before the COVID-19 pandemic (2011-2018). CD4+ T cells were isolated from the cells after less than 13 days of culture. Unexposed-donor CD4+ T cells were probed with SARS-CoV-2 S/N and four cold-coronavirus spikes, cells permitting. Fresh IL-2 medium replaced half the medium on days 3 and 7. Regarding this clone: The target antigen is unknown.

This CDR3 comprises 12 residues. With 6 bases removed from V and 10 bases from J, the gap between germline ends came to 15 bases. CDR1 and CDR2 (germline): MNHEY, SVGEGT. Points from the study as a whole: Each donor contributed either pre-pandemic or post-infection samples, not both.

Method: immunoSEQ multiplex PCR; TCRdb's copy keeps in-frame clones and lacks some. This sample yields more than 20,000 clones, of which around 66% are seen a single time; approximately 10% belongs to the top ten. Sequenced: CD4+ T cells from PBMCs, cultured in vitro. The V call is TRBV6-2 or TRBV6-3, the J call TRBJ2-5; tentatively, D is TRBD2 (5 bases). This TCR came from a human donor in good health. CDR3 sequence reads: CASSEGRAGQYF. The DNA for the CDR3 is TGTGCCAGCAGCGAGGGTCGGGCGGGCCAGTACTTC.